Sequencing of this T cell receptor (beta chain) was carried out in a study of T-cell memory formation after mild COVID-19. This clonotype was observed a handful of times. There are 15 residues in the CDR3. Trimming took off 2 bases at V and 0 bases at J, with 10 bases between the two ends. The germline V gene has CDR1 DFQATT and CDR2 SNEGSKA (reference sequence). In TCRdb, the 5' RACE reads were re-called with MiXCR into one record per CDR3 protein. The sample carries about 610,000 distinct CDR3 sequences, about 18% recorded once. J is TRBJ2-2 and V is TRBV20-1; D not certain. The TCR originated in an adult woman who had mild COVID-19 (a few samples of this study predate the infection). Cell type and time point are not known. Source material: PBMCs or a T cell subset sorted from them (not recorded which). The CDR3 nucleotides are TGCAGTGCTAGAAATAGGTTCGCGAACACCGGGGAGCTGTTTTTT. It yields the protein CSARNRFANTGELFF.